This T cell receptor beta chain was sequenced during a study of beta chain features in type 1 diabetes. Concerning this clone itself: Its specificity is unknown.

The V gene lost 4 bases and the J gene lost 10 bases, with 14 bases spanning the gap. This CDR3 region has 13 residues. Germline assignment: CDR1 SNHLY and CDR2 FYNNEI. The whole isolated RNA underwent reverse transcription, so sequencing captured expressed TCRB transcripts. Clones were read by immunoSEQ multiplex PCR, and TCRdb kept only the in-frame ones, dropping some. The top ten hold less than 0.09% of the sample, which has some 200,000 clones, around 15% seen once. Overall study findings and caveats: TCRB CDR3s from Type 1 diabetes patients were moderately but significantly shorter in all four CD4+ subsets.

This sequence joins TRBV2 and TRBJ2-1; D may be TRBD1 (5 bases). The sequence came from a young man with type 1 diabetes. Material: naive CD4+ T cells from blood. CDR3 loop: CASSGQIAYEQFF. CDR3 DNA sequence: TGTGCCAGCAGTGGACAGATAGCATACGAGCAGTTCTTC.